This entry lists 32 T cell receptor beta chains sequenced from one sample in a study of beta chain features in type 1 diabetes. Expressed TCRB transcripts got sequenced, as all isolated RNA was reverse transcribed. This table comes from immunoSEQ multiplex PCR, and its TCRdb copy is limited to in-frame clones, with some not included. The table has some 410,000 clones, about an eighth seen once. The sequencing input was naive CD4+ T cells from blood. These receptors were taken from a woman aged 18-30 years in good health.

The chain recombines TRBV27 with TRBJ1-2, with 8 bases aligning to TRBD1. V gave up 6 bases and J gave up 2 bases; unmatched junction bases: 8. CDR3 length: 15 residues. Germline lookup yields CDR1 MNHEY and CDR2 SMNVEV (reference sequence). CDR3 coding DNA: TGTGCCAGCAGGACGGACAGGGCCTCCAACTATGGCTACACCTTC. Encoded protein: CASRTDRASNYGYTF.

The V gene is TRBV9, the J gene TRBJ2-2; D not certain. This CDR3 is built from 14 residues. V lost 4 bases, J lost 6 bases, and 13 bases lay in between. Germline V gives CDR1 SGDLS, CDR2 YYNGEE. The DNA of the CDR3 is TGTGCCAGCAGCACAGTGGCTTTGTCCGGGGAGCTGTTTTTT. Its protein is CASSTVALSGELFF.

To note about this clone: Within the sample, other DNA sequences also encode this same CDR3. The gene calls are TRBV5-1 and TRBJ2-7; 9 bases are shared with TRBD1. The germline V gene has CDR1 SGHRS and CDR2 YFSETQ. V lost 3 bases, J lost 2 bases, and 3 bases stayed unmatched. CDR3 size: 14 residues. The CDR3 sequence: CASSSGQGPYEQYF. In nucleotides, the CDR3 is TGCGCCAGCAGCTCGGGACAGGGACCCTACGAGCAGTACTTC.

The chain joins TRBV29-1 to TRBJ2-6, with 7 bases fitting TRBD1. Germline V gene lookup returns CDR1 SQVTM and CDR2 ANQGSEA. J gave up 4 bases and V 4 bases, and 10 bases lay outside the gene matches. This CDR3 is built from 16 residues. The CDR3 DNA reads TGCAGCGTTGTTCCCGGGACAGCCTTGGGGGCCAACGTCCTGACTTTC. Amino acid sequence: CSVVPGTALGANVLTF. Full variable domain (remainder filled in from reference TRBV29-1 and TRBJ2-6): SAVISQKPSRDICQRGTSLTIQCQVDSQVTMMFWYRQQPGQSLTLIATANQGSEATYESGFVIDKFPISRPNLTFSTLTVSNMSPEDSSIYLCSVVPGTALGANVLTFGAGSRLTVL.

This clone was detected only a few times. The rearrangement links TRBV7-2 to TRBJ1-1, with unresolved D. This CDR3 comprises 14 residues. Looked up from germline, CDR1 is SGHTA and CDR2 is FQGNSA. V was pared by 2 bases and J by 1 base, with 8 bases between. The CDR3: CASSLIGQNTEAFF. The CDR3 nucleotides read TGTGCCAGCAGCTTAATCGGGCAGAACACTGAAGCTTTCTTT.

The rearrangement links TRBV15 to TRBJ2-1; maybe TRBD2 (5 bases). Looked up from germline, CDR1 is LNHNV and CDR2 is YYDKDF (reference sequence). The V end was cut by 0 bases, the J end by 1 base, with 10 bases between. The CDR3 runs 16 residues. The CDR3 loop reads CATSRDRGSSYNEQFF. The CDR3 DNA is TGTGCCACCAGCAGAGATCGAGGGAGTTCCTACAATGAGCAGTTCTTC.

The chain combines TRBV5-4 with TRBJ2-5, with TRBD1 matching over 10 bases. The ends lost 4 bases at V and 3 bases at J; junction bases unmatched: 9. The germline CDR1 and CDR2 sequences are SGHNT and YYREEE (reference sequence). The CDR3 has 16 amino acids. The CDR3 here is CASSTLDRGTEETQYF. The CDR3 coding sequence is TGTGCCAGCAGCACCCTGGACAGGGGGACGGAAGAGACCCAGTACTTC.

This clone was seen a handful of times. The chain is built from TRBV15 and TRBJ2-6; D might be TRBD2 (6 bases). V gave up 3 bases and J gave up 4 bases, with 13 bases separating them. The CDR3 is 16 amino acids. Per the germline V gene, CDR1 is LNHNV and CDR2 is YYDKDF (reference sequence). The CDR3 spells CATSRVLASGANVLTF. The DNA for the CDR3 is TGTGCCACCAGCAGGGTACTAGCTTCGGGGGCCAACGTCCTGACTTTC.

This clone was seen a handful of times. The V gene is TRBV5-1, the J gene TRBJ2-3, with D perhaps TRBD2 (6 bases). Germline CDR1 reads SGHRS; CDR2 reads YFSETQ. V lost 4 bases and J lost 0, with 9 bases in between. CDR3 size: 14 residues. CDR3 in DNA: TGCGCCAGCAGCGTAGCGGCTAGCACAGATACGCAGTATTTT. It encodes CASSVAASTDTQYF.

The chain joins TRBV4-3 to TRBJ1-2; unclear D gene. The CDR3 covers 15 residues. CDR1 and CDR2 (germline): LGHNA, YSLEER. V shed 1 base and J shed 7 bases, with 16 bases lying between them. The CDR3 coding sequence is TGCGCCAGCAGCCAAGTCATGGAGGGAAGTGGTGGCTACACCTTC. Protein sequence: CASSQVMEGSGGYTF.

Concerning this clone: Other DNA sequences within the sample encode an identical CDR3. CDR3 bases: TGCGCCAGCAGCTTGGAGGGACAGGGAGCCGAGACCCAGTACTTC. It encodes CASSLEGQGAETQYF. V is TRBV5-1 and J is TRBJ2-5; TRBD1 matches 9 bases. The germline V gene encodes CDR1 SGHRS and CDR2 YFSETQ. CDR3 length: 15 residues. With V trimmed by 0 bases and J by 5 bases, 5 bases remained unmatched.

This clone was found a few times. This sample includes further DNA sequences coding for the same CDR3. The chain carries TRBV10-3 and TRBJ2-1; D unclear. This CDR3 is built from 13 residues. V was pared by 0 bases and J by 0 bases, with 0 bases between. Germline V gives CDR1 ENHRY, CDR2 SYGVKD. This chain's CDR3 is CAISESSYNEQFF. In DNA, the CDR3 is TGTGCCATCAGTGAGTCCTCCTACAATGAGCAGTTCTTC.

This clone was seen more than once but under ten times. The chain employs TRBV6-5 and TRBJ1-4, with a tentative D call TRBD1 (5 bases). CDR3 length equals 14 residues. V lost 6 bases, J lost 5 bases, and 13 bases lay in between. From germline, CDR1 is MNHEY and CDR2 SVGAGI. The CDR3 DNA sequence: TGTGCCAGCAGAACCGGGACTAAGAATGAAAAACTGTTTTTT. Translation gives CASRTGTKNEKLFF.

The rearrangement uses TRBV6-7 and TRBJ2-2; D gene ambiguous. TRBV6-7 falls under the ORF class, with uncertain function. The V gene lost 6 bases and the J gene lost 0 bases, with 8 bases spanning the gap. The CDR3 contains 14 residues. CDR3 amino acids: CASRHQTNTGELFF. The DNA of the CDR3 is TGTGCCAGCAGGCACCAAACGAACACCGGGGAGCTGTTTTTT.

In this sample, this clone turned up a few times. V usage is TRBV2 and J usage is TRBJ2-7; D remains unclear. Trimming left V 5 bases short and J 6 bases short, with 11 bases between. The CDR3 has 12 residues. Looked up from germline, CDR1 is SNHLY and CDR2 is FYNNEI. The CDR3 coding sequence is TGTGCCAGCAGTCTGGGCCTGGCCGAGCAGTACGTC. Amino acids: CASSLGLAEQYV.

This clone came up a few times. The chain couples TRBV7-9 to TRBJ1-1; D not resolved. Germline CDR1 SEHNR, CDR2 FQNEAQ (reference sequence). The CDR3 is 13 residues long. Trimming pared 5 bases from V and 1 base from J, leaving 8 bases between. CDR3 bases: TGTGCCAGCAGCCTCCCGCCGAACACTGAAGCTTTCTTT. Translating gives CASSLPPNTEAFF. Filled out from reference TRBV7-9 and TRBJ1-1, the complete variable domain reads DTGVSQNPRHKITKRGQNVTFRCDPISEHNRLYWYRQTLGQGPEFLTYFQNEAQLEKSRLLSDRFSAERPKGSFSTLEIQRTEQGDSAMYLCASSLPPNTEAFFGQGTRLTVV.

The chain has TRBV18 and TRBJ2-7; 9 bases match TRBD1. CDR3 length: 20 residues. CDR1 and CDR2 from the germline V gene are KGHSH and LQKENI. V was pared by 8 bases and J by 5 bases, with 28 bases of the junction left unmatched. CDR3 amino acids: CASLLFMGQGKHVLRDEQYV. The DNA for the CDR3 is TGTGCCAGCCTTCTCTTTATGGGACAGGGCAAACATGTGCTTCGGGACGAGCAGTACGTC.

This clone was recorded a few times. The gene calls are TRBV28 and TRBJ1-2; 8 bases agree with TRBD1. The germline CDR1 and CDR2 sequences are MDHEN and SYDVKM. J was trimmed by 6 bases and V by 7 bases; bases with no gene match: 16. The CDR3 covers 16 residues. CDR3 DNA: TGTGCCAGCACCACAAATCGCCGGACAGGGATAGATGGCTACACCTTC. Translated, it gives CASTTNRRTGIDGYTF.

This clone was seen more than once but under ten times. The CDR3: CASSWTGRYGYTF. The CDR3 nucleotides are TGCGCCAGCAGCTGGACAGGGCGTTATGGCTACACCTTC. The J gene is TRBJ1-2, the V gene TRBV5-1, with TRBD1 matching over 8 bases. J was trimmed by 5 bases and V by 3 bases; bases with no gene match: 3. This CDR3 is built from 13 residues. The germline gives CDR1 SGHRS, CDR2 YFSETQ.

There are a few counts of this clone. V gene TRBV7-8 combines with J gene TRBJ2-4, with a possible D match to TRBD1 (5 bases). Looked up from germline, CDR1 is SGHVS and CDR2 is FQNEAQ. V lost 2 bases and J lost 2, with 7 bases in between. This CDR3 spans 14 amino acids. The CDR3 sequence is CASSLQGTKNIQYF. The CDR3 DNA sequence: TGTGCCAGCAGCTTACAGGGAACCAAAAACATTCAGTACTTC.

V and J are TRBV7-8 and TRBJ2-5; possibly TRBD1 for D (6 bases). The V gene's germline CDR1 is SGHVS and CDR2 FQNEAQ. The CDR3 runs to 14 residues. Trimming shortened V by 5 bases and J by 2 bases, and 12 bases separated the two germline ends. The CDR3 nucleotides are TGTGCCAGCAGCCCCCGTACAGGGCAAGAGACCCAGTACTTC. Protein: CASSPRTGQETQYF. Using reference TRBV7-8 and TRBJ2-5 for the parts outside the CDR3, the full variable domain is GAGVSQSPRYKVAKRGQDVALRCDPISGHVSLFWYQQALGQGPEFLTYFQNEAQLDKSGLPSDRFFAERPEGSVSTLKIQRTQQEDSAVYLCASSPRTGQETQYFGPGTRLLVL.

The chain is built from TRBV14 and TRBJ1-4; possibly TRBD1 for D (5 bases). CDR1 and CDR2 from the germline V gene are SGHDN and FVKESK. The CDR3 is 17 amino acids. The V end lost 2 bases, the J end lost 0 bases, and 13 bases lay between the germline ends. The CDR3 sequence is CASSQRRGPATNEKLFF. DNA for the CDR3: TGTGCCAGCAGCCAAAGAAGGGGACCTGCAACTAATGAAAAACTGTTTTTT.

This clone has more than one count but fewer than ten. The chain combines TRBV11-2 with TRBJ2-7; possible D gene TRBD1, 5 bases. The germline V and J ends were trimmed by 5 bases and 2 bases, with 13 bases remaining between them. This CDR3 spans 14 amino acids. Germline CDR1 reads SGHAT; CDR2 reads FQNNGV. The CDR3 reads CASSPSWGTYEQYV. The CDR3 DNA is TGTGCCAGCAGCCCATCCTGGGGCACCTACGAGCAGTACGTC.

CDR3 region: CASSQGRSTNEQFF. Here the CDR3 DNA reads TGCGCCAGCAGCCAAGGAAGGAGTACAAATGAGCAGTTCTTC. The chain is built from TRBV4-1 and TRBJ2-1; D gene unclear. The CDR3 contains 14 residues. Trimming removed 1 base from V and 7 bases from J, with 11 bases in between. CDR1 is MGHRA and CDR2 is YSYEKL in the germline V gene.

This sequence joins TRBV29-1 and TRBJ2-5; D possibly corresponds to TRBD1 (7 bases). This CDR3 region has 13 residues. V was pared by 2 bases and J by 6 bases, with 13 bases between. Per the germline V gene, CDR1 is SQVTM and CDR2 is ANQGSEA. The CDR3 spells CSVEPSGGQTQYF. Written as DNA, the CDR3 is TGCAGCGTTGAACCGTCAGGGGGGCAGACCCAGTACTTC. The whole variable domain, remainder taken from reference TRBV29-1 and TRBJ2-5, is SAVISQKPSRDICQRGTSLTIQCQVDSQVTMMFWYRQQPGQSLTLIATANQGSEATYESGFVIDKFPISRPNLTFSTLTVSNMSPEDSSIYLCSVEPSGGQTQYFGPGTRLLVL.

The rearrangement joins TRBV9 to TRBJ2-1, with D possibly being TRBD1 (5 bases). Germline-derived CDR1 and CDR2 are SGDLS and YYNGEE. The ends were cut back, 4 bases at V and 7 bases at J, with 12 bases in the middle. CDR3 length equals 13 residues. The CDR3 DNA follows: TGTGCCAGCAGCTCTTTATCAGGGAATGAGCAGTTCTTC. This encodes CASSSLSGNEQFF.

This sequence joins TRBV19 and TRBJ2-6, with unresolved D. The CDR3 consists of 15 residues. The germline gives CDR1 LNHDA, CDR2 SQIVND (reference sequence). V lost 4 bases, J lost 1 base, and 8 bases lay in between. CDR3 DNA sequence: TGTGCCAGTAGTACAACAGAGTCTGGGGCCAACGTCCTGACTTTC. It yields the protein CASSTTESGANVLTF.

This clone has only a few counts. One end of the junction fails to match germline, which may point to a read error. V gene TRBV7-7 combines with J gene TRBJ2-1; no firm D call. From germline, CDR1 is SSHAT and CDR2 FNYEAQ (reference sequence). The CDR3 runs to 14 residues. CDR3 protein: CASSPLSEINEQFF. For the CDR3, the DNA is TGTGCTAGCAGCCCGTTGTCAGAGATCAATGAGCAGTTCTTC.

This rearrangement joins TRBV12-5 to TRBJ2-1, with D maybe TRBD2 (6 bases). The V and J ends lost 0 bases and 1 base respectively, with 10 bases between them. The CDR3 contains 16 residues. Germline V gene lookup returns CDR1 LGHNT and CDR2 FRNRAP. CDR3 residues: CASGLVGRESYNEQFF. CDR3 coding DNA: TGTGCTAGTGGTTTGGTCGGACGGGAGTCCTACAATGAGCAGTTCTTC.

This clone has a handful of counts. The rearrangement joins TRBV5-1 to TRBJ1-1; TRBD1 might be the D (5 bases). The germline V and J ends were trimmed by 4 bases and 4 bases, with 11 bases remaining between them. The V gene's germline CDR1 is SGHRS and CDR2 YFSETQ. The CDR3 sequence is 13 residues long. In DNA, the CDR3 is TGCGCCAGCAGCCCACGGACAATCACTGAAGCTTTCTTT. Amino acid sequence: CASSPRTITEAFF.

The chain joins TRBV7-9 to TRBJ2-7; D tentatively reads TRBD1 or TRBD2 (5 bases each). Per germline, CDR1 SEHNR and CDR2 FQNEAQ (reference sequence). V was trimmed by 0 bases and J by 1 base, leaving 16 bases between them. The CDR3 covers 17 residues. The CDR3 DNA reads TGTGCCAGCAGCTTAGCCGGGGCGAGGGAAGGATCCTACGAGCAGTACTTC. The encoded protein is CASSLAGAREGSYEQYF.

The genes are TRBV4-2 and TRBJ2-3; perhaps D is TRBD1 or TRBD2 (5 bases each). Per the germline V gene, CDR1 is LGHNA and CDR2 is YNFKEQ. This CDR3 region has 17 residues. V was shortened by 4 bases and J by 0 bases, with 17 bases between the two germline ends. CDR3 in DNA: TGTGCCAGCAGCCCCTCCGGCAAGGGACCTAGCACAGATACGCAGTATTTT. Its protein product is CASSPSGKGPSTDTQYF.